This T cell receptor beta chain stems from a study of blood T cell repertoires in COVID-19. Germline V gene data show CDR1 as SNHLY and CDR2 as FYNNEI. Trimming took 4 bases from V and 0 from J, leaving 13 bases between them. The CDR3 extends over 16 amino acids. Sequencing was performed with immunoSEQ multiplex PCR; in TCRdb, only in-frame clones are kept and a portion is missing. The sample has about 260,000 clones, 85% to 90% seen once. Sequenced material: peripheral blood. The receptor was derived from a woman aged 60 to 75 with COVID-19, enrolled during active disease. This sequence joins TRBV2 and TRBJ1-3; D perhaps matches TRBD1 (5 bases). CDR3 DNA sequence: TGTGCCAGCAGTGCCGGGGGAAGGGCCTCTGGAAACACCATATATTTT. It is translated as CASSAGGRASGNTIYF.